The text below deals with one TCR beta chain. Produced via immunoSEQ multiplex PCR; TCRdb's table is partial and in-frame only. This table holds some 550,000 clones, around 97% found once. Germline lookup yields CDR1 LNHNV and CDR2 YYDKDF (reference sequence). The V end was cut by 8 bases, the J end by 2 bases, with 16 bases between. CDR3 length: 15 residues. This specimen belongs to a study of shared clonotypes between healthy human individuals. The source material was naive CD4+ T cells sorted from blood. Indicated subset: CD45RA+ positively selected. This clonotype was sampled from a woman aged 25 to 39 in good health. The rearrangement links TRBV15 to TRBJ2-1; possibly TRBD2 for D (5 bases). The CDR3 DNA is TGTGCCACCGGAAGGACTCGAAGGACCTACAATGAGCAGTTCTTC. This encodes CATGRTRRTYNEQFF.